This T cell receptor beta chain derives from a study of cytomegalovirus exposure and HLA in healthy donors. On this clone: Its matching antigen is unknown.

Regarding the study as a whole: Exclusion as indistinguishable affected some V segments, including TRBV6-2 and TRBV6-3.

PCR was performed using 60 Vbeta and 13 Jbeta primers. Sequenced by immunoSEQ multiplex PCR; TCRdb stores in-frame clones only, minus some. The table lists fewer than 250,000 clones, nearly 80% of them singletons. Per the germline V gene, CDR1 is LGHNA and CDR2 is YNFKEQ. This CDR3 has 13 residues. V was pared by 0 bases and J by 6 bases, with 8 bases between. The source of this sequence is a male donor in good health and CMV-seronegative. Sequencing used PBMCs. This chain uses TRBV4-2 with TRBJ1-2; weak D call: TRBD1 (6 bases). CDR3 coding DNA: TGTGCCAGCAGCCAAGAGGCAGGGGATGGCTACACCTTC. It codes for CASSQEAGDGYTF.